This T cell receptor beta chain came from a study of cytomegalovirus exposure and HLA in healthy donors. Study results and limitations: Later on, analysis showed that most CMV-associated TCR beta chains appeared to be HLA-restricted. Information on immune exposure was restricted to one variable (CMV serostatus). It emerged from a later analysis that several of the most significant clusters appeared to be linked to common viral pathogens.

Germline lookup yields CDR1 MDHEN and CDR2 SYDVKM. The CDR3 sequence is 14 residues long. Trimming stripped 1 base from V and 8 bases from J, with 14 bases between. 13 Jbeta primers and 60 Vbeta primers were used for the PCR. The repertoire was sequenced with immunoSEQ multiplex PCR; TCRdb's copy has only in-frame clones and lacks some. The profile covers roughly 170,000 clones, with roughly four fifths appearing a single time and more than 1.5% taken by the ten largest. This clone was seen a single time. No antigen is known for it. The chain joins TRBV28 to TRBJ1-2; a possible D gene is TRBD1 (6 bases). Source material: PBMCs. The TCR comes from a man aged 50 to 60 in good health and CMV-seronegative. In nucleotides, the CDR3 is TGTGCCAGCAGTTTATTGGGGGCCCCTCGCGGCTACACCTTC. This sequence encodes CASSLLGAPRGYTF.